Sequencing of this T cell receptor beta chain was carried out in a study of Graves' ophthalmopathy and Graves' hyperthyroidism (dated by TCRdb to 2017 to 2018). Study-level background: Peripheral blood was collected at initial diagnosis, prior to any treatment. In total, around 130 blood samples were TCR-sequenced: 40 to 45 ophthalmopathy, some 75 hyperthyroidism and roughly 17 hyperthyroidism-to-ophthalmopathy patients. To tell Graves' ophthalmopathy apart from Graves' hyperthyroidism, and to predict which patients would progress to ophthalmopathy, the study relied on TCR beta repertoire signatures. To explore V-J signatures that distinguish ophthalmopathy from hyperthyroidism, a discovery set of 100 patients was enrolled, made up of approximately 45 with ophthalmopathy and around 60 with stable hyperthyroidism. For training and testing, the 80 to 100 patients in the discovery cohort were randomly divided in a 7:3 ratio. T-cell repertoires of thyroid tissue and blood were compared in about 6 hyperthyroidism patients. Following sampling, methimazole starting at 30 mg daily was administered to hyperthyroidism patients, and high-dose intravenous methylprednisolone was administered to ophthalmopathy patients. An independent validation cohort comprised 18 to 20 hyperthyroidism patients and 15 to 17 patients who later progressed from hyperthyroidism to ophthalmopathy.

For repertoire sequencing, the TCR beta CDR3 regions were amplified from RNA transcripts. A first-round RT-PCR used HTBI primers with the Qiagen OneStep RT-PCR kit, followed by a second-round multiplex PCR, size selection and purification. Libraries were sequenced paired-end with 100 bp reads on an Illumina HiSeq2000. Concerning the study's data processing: SOAPnuke was used to process the reads, removing any read that contained adapters or uncalled bases, had a mean Phred below 15, or lacked an exact match to the constant primer or identifier. COPE v1.2.5 was used to merge high-quality paired reads. Clonotypes were defined as unique nucleotide sequences and were aligned to IMGT TRB V, D and J references using MiTCR v1.1. Analysis was restricted to V-J combinations with a frequency above 0.0001, which covered 98% to 99.2% of repertoires. A TCR clonal expansion and chaos score per V-J combination was defined as the ratio of F50 clonal expansion to chaos observed in the TCRdist matrix. Welch's t-statistics and random forest were used to narrow the features down to more than 10 V-J combinations, which were then fed into a naive Bayes classifier. Thyroid-blood repertoire similarity was quantified with the Morisita-Horn index. The public reads were reanalyzed by TCRdb: fastp trimming at Q25, MiXCR alignment, in-frame beta chains only. Rows merge per CDR3 protein into single entries with the most common DNA and genes. The V and J calls and clone size are TCRdb's, not the authors'. The sample table lists about 210,000 distinct CDR3 sequences, 25% to 30% of them with a count of one. Approximately 8.2% of the sample comes from the top ten.

This clonotype came up many times. Its antigen target is currently unknown. The input lacks base qualities; no much larger clone sits a single base away. Beyond this particular receptor, the publication reports: Most expanded thyroid clonotypes with a frequency above 0.001 also appeared in blood, which suggests that blood repertoires may reflect the immune response in the thyroid. In validation, the model predicted ophthalmopathy progression with about 70% sensitivity and 72.22% specificity; roughly 11 predicted patients were CT-confirmed with GO in a median of approximately 6.5 months. No statistical method was used to set the sample size in advance, and the investigators knew which group each participant was assigned to. The 13-signature model separated ophthalmopathy from stable hyperthyroidism with 85% to 90% sensitivity and almost 84% specificity in cross-validation, and 80%/75% in the test set.

CDR1 and CDR2, looked up from the germline V gene, are MGHRA and YSYEKL. CDR3 length: 13 amino acids, cysteine to phenylalanine. Solely the CDR3 DNA is kept, with 39 bases framed from the first base. The germline ends are 11 bases apart after V is trimmed by 4 bases and J by 4 bases. Patients with ophthalmopathy had moderately to severely active disease, with a Clinical Activity Score of 3 or more, a NOSPECS grade of 4 or more, and a disease duration of less than 3 months. Patients with other autoimmune diseases, uncontrolled infections, pregnancy or lactation were excluded. Clinical symptoms, serum thyroxine, TRAb, thyroid ultrasound and orbital computed tomography were used for diagnosis. PBMCs were isolated from more than 9 ml of fresh peripheral blood by Ficoll-Paque density gradient centrifugation. Total RNA was extracted with Trizol reagent and quality-checked on an Agilent 2100 Bioanalyzer.

The sequenced material came from peripheral blood. This chain joins TRBV4-1 to TRBJ2-7; the best D guess is TRBD2, with 6 bases matching. The TCR sequence derives from a man aged 45-60 years with Graves' ophthalmopathy. Donor details come from another sample of the same person, matched by shared clones. The CDR3 loop reads CASSPPGRYEQYF. DNA sequence: TGCGCCAGCAGCCCCCCTGGGAGGTACGAGCAGTACTTC.